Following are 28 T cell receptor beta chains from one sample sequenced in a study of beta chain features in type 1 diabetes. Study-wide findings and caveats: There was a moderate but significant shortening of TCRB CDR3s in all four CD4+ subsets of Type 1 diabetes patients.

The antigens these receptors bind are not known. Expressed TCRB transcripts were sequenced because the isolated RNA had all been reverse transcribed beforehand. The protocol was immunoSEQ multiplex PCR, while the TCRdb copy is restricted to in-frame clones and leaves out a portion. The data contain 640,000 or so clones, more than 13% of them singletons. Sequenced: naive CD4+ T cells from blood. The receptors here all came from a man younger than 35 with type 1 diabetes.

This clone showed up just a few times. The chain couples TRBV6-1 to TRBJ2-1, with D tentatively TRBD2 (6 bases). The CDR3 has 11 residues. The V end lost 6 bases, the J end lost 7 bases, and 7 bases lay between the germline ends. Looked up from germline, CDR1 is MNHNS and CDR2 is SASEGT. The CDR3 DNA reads TGTGCCAGCAGCGGAGGGAATGAGCAGTTCTTC. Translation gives CASSGGNEQFF.

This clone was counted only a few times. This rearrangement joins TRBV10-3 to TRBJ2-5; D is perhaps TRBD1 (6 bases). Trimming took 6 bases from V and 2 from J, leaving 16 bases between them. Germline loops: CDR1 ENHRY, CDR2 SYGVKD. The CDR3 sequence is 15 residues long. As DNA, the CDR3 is TGTGCCATCAGACCTAAGACAGGCGAACAAGAGACCCAGTACTTC. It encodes CAIRPKTGEQETQYF.

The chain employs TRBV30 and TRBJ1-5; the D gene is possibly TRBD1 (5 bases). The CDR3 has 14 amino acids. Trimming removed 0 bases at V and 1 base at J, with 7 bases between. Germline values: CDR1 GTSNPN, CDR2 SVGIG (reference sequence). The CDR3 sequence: CAWSVRDSNQPQHF. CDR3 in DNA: TGTGCCTGGAGTGTAAGGGACAGCAATCAGCCCCAGCATTTT. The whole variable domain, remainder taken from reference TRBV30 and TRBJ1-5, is SQTIHQWPATLVQPVGSPLSLECTVEGTSNPNLYWYRQAAGRGLQLLFYSVGIGQISSEVPQNLSASRPQDRQFILSSKKLLLSDSGFYLCAWSVRDSNQPQHFGDGTRLSIL.

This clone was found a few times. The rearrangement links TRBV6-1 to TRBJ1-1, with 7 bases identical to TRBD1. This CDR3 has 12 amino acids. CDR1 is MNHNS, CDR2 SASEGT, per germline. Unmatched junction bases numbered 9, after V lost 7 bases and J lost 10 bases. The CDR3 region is CASNPDRVGAFF. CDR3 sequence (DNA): TGTGCCAGCAATCCAGACAGGGTCGGAGCTTTCTTT.

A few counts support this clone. The chain's CDR3 is CASSADGGAGQPQHF. Here the CDR3 DNA reads TGTGCCAGCAGCGCGGATGGGGGCGCGGGTCAGCCCCAGCATTTT. This chain joins TRBV9 and TRBJ1-5; D is possibly TRBD1 (6 bases). V was trimmed by 3 bases and J by 6 bases, leaving 16 bases between them. CDR3 length: 15 residues. Germline assignment: CDR1 SGDLS and CDR2 YYNGEE.

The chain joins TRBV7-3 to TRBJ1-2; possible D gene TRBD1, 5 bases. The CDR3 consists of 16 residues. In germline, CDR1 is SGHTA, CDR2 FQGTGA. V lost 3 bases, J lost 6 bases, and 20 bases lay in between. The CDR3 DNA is TGTGCCAGCAGCTTGTCGTCGGACACGGAACGGGATGGCTACACCTTC. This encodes CASSLSSDTERDGYTF. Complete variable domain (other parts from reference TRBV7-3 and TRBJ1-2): GAGVSQTPSNKVTEKGKYVELRCDPISGHTALYWYRQSLGQGPEFLIYFQGTGAADDSGLPNDRFFAVRPEGSVSTLKIQRTERGDSAVYLCASSLSSDTERDGYTFGSGTRLTVV.

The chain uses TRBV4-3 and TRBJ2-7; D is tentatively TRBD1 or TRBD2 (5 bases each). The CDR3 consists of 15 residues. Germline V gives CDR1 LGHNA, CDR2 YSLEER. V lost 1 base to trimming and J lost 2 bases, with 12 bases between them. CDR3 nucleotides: TGCGCCAGCAGCCAAGGGGACGGAAACACCTACGAGCAGTACTTC. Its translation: CASSQGDGNTYEQYF.

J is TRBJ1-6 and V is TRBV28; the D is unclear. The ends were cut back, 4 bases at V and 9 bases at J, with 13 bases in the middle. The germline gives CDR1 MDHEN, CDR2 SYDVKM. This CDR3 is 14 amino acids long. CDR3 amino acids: CASSSRPMLSPLHF. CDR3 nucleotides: TGTGCCAGCAGTTCTAGACCTATGCTTTCACCCCTCCACTTT.

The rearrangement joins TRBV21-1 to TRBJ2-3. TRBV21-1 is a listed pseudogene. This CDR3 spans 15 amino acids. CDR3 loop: CASSRRTKARDTQYF. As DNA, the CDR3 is TGTGCCAGCAGCAGACGGACGAAGGCGCGAGATACGCAGTATTTT.

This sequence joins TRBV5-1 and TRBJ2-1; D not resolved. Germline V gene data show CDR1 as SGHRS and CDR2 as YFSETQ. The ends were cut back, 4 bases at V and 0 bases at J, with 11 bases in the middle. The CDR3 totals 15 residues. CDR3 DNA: TGCGCCAGCAGCCTAGGACCCAACTCCTACAATGAGCAGTTCTTC. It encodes CASSLGPNSYNEQFF.

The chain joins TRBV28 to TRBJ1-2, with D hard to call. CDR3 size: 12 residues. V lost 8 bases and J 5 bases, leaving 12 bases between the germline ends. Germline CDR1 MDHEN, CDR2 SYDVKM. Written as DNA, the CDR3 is TGTGCCAGCTCCCGGAGAGGATATGGCTACACCTTC. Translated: CASSRRGYGYTF.

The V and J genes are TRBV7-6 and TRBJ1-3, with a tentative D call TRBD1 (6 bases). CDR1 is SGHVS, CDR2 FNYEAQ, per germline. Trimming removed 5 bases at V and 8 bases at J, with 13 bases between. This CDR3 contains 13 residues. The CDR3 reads CASSPSGVDTIYF. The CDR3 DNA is TGTGCCAGCAGCCCCTCAGGGGTAGACACCATATATTTT.

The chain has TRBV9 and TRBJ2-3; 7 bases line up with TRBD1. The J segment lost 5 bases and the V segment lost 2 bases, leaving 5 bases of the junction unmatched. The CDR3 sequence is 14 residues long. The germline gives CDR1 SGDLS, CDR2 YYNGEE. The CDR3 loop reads CASSVRSGGDTQYF. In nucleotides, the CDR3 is TGTGCCAGCAGCGTGCGGTCAGGGGGAGATACGCAGTATTTT.

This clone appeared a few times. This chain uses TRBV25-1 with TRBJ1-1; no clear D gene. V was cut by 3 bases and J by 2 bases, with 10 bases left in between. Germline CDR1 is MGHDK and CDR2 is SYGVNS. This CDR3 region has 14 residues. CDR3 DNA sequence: TGTGCCAGCAGTGACCGAGGGCGTAACACTGAAGCTTTCTTT. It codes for CASSDRGRNTEAFF.

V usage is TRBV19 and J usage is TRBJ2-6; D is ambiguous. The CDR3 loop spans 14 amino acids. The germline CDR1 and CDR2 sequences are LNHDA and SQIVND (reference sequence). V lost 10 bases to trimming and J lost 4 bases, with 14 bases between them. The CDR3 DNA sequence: TGTGCCACCGCAACCCAGGCCGGGGCCAACGTCCTGACTTTC. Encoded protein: CATATQAGANVLTF. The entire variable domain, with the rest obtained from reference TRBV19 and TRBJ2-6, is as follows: DGGITQSPKYLFRKEGQNVTLSCEQNLNHDAMYWYRQDPGQGLRLIYYSQIVNDFQKGDIAEGYSVSREKKESFPLTVTSAQKNPTAFYLCATATQAGANVLTFGAGSRLTVL.

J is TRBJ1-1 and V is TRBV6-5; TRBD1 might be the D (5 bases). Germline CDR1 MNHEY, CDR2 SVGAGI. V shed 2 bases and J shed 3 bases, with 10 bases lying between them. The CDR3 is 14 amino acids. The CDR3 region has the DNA TGTGCCAGCAGTTACGGGAGAGGGGACACTGAAGCTTTCTTT. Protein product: CASSYGRGDTEAFF.

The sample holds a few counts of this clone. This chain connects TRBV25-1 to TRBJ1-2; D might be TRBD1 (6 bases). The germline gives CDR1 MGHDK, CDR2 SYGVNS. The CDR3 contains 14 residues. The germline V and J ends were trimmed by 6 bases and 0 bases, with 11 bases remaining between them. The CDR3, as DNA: TGTGCCAGCAGCTCGAGGACAGCTAACTATGGCTACACCTTC. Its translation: CASSSRTANYGYTF.

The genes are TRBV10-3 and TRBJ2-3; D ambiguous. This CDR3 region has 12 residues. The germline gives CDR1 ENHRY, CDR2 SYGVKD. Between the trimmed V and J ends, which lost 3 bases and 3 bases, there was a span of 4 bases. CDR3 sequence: CAISDSTDTQYF. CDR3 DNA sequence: TGTGCCATCAGTGATTCAACAGATACGCAGTATTTT.

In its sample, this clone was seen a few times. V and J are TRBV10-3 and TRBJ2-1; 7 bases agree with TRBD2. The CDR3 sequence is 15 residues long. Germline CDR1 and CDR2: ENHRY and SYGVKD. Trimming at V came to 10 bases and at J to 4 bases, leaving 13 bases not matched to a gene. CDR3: CATVGRETGYNEQFF. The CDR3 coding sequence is TGTGCCACCGTCGGGCGGGAGACGGGGTACAATGAGCAGTTCTTC.

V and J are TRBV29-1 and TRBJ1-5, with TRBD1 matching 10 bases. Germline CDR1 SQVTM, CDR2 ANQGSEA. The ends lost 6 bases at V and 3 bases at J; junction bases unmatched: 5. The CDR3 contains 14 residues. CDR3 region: CSVMTGGNNQPQHF. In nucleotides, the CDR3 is TGCAGCGTCATGACAGGGGGCAACAATCAGCCCCAGCATTTT.

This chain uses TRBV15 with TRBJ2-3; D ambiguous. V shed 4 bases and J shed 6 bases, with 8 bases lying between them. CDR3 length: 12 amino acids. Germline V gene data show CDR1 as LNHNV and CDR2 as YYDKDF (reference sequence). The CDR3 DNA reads TGTGCCACCAGCACCGATAGGGATACGCAGTATTTT. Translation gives CATSTDRDTQYF.

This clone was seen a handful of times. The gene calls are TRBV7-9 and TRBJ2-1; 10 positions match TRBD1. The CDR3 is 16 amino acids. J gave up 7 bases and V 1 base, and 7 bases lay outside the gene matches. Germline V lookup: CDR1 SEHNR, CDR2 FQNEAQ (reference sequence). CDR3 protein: CASSLVSGTGANEQFF. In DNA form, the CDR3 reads TGTGCCAGCAGCTTAGTCTCCGGGACAGGGGCGAATGAGCAGTTCTTC.

The CDR3 protein is CASTLSTDTQYF. The CDR3 coding sequence is TGTGCCAGCACCCTTAGCACAGATACGCAGTATTTT. The gene calls are TRBV7-2 and TRBJ2-3; D gene uncertain. Germline CDR1 reads SGHTA; CDR2 reads FQGNSA. The CDR3 is 12 residues long. V gave up 7 bases and J gave up 0 bases, with 5 bases separating them. Full variable domain (rest looked up from reference TRBV7-2 and TRBJ2-3): GAGVSQSPSNKVTEKGKDVELRCDPISGHTALYWYRQSLGQGLEFLIYFQGNSAPDKSGLPSDRFSAERTGGSVSTLTIQRTQQEDSAVYLCASTLSTDTQYFGPGTRLTVL.

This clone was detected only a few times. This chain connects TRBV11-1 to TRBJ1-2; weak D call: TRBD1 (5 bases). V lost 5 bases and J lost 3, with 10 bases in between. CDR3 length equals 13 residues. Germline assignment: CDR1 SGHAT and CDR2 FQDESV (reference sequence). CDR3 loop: CASSQGLDYGYTF. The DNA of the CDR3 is TGTGCCAGCAGCCAGGGACTTGACTATGGCTACACCTTC.

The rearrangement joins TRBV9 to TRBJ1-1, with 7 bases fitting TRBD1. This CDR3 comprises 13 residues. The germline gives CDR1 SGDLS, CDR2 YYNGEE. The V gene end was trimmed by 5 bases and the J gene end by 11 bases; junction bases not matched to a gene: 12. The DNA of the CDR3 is TGTGCCAGCAGAGGCGGACAGGAGGAGGCGGCTTTCTTT. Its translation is CASRGGQEEAAFF.

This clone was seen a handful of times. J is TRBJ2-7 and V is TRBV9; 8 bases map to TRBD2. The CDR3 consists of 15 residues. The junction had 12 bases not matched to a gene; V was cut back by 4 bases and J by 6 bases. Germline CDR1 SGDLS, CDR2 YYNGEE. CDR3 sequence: CASSLTGTSFGEQYF. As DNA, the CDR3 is TGTGCCAGCAGCTTGACCGGGACTAGTTTTGGCGAGCAGTACTTC.

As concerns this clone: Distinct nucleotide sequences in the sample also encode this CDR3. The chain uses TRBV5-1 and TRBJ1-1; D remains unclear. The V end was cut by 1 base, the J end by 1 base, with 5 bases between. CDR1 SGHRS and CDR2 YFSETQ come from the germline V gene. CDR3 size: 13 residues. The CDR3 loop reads CASSLRQNTEAFF. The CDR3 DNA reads TGCGCCAGCAGCTTGAGACAGAACACTGAAGCTTTCTTT.

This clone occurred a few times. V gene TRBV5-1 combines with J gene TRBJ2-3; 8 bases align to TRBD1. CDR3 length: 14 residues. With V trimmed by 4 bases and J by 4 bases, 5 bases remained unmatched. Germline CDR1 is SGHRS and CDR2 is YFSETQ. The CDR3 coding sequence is TGCGCCAGCAGCCCGGGACAGGCCCCAGATACGCAGTATTTT. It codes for CASSPGQAPDTQYF. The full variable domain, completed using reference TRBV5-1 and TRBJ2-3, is KAGVTQTPRYLIKTRGQQVTLSCSPISGHRSVSWYQQTPGQGLQFLFEYFSETQRNKGNFPGRFSGRQFSNSRSEMNVSTLELGDSALYLCASSPGQAPDTQYFGPGTRLTVL.